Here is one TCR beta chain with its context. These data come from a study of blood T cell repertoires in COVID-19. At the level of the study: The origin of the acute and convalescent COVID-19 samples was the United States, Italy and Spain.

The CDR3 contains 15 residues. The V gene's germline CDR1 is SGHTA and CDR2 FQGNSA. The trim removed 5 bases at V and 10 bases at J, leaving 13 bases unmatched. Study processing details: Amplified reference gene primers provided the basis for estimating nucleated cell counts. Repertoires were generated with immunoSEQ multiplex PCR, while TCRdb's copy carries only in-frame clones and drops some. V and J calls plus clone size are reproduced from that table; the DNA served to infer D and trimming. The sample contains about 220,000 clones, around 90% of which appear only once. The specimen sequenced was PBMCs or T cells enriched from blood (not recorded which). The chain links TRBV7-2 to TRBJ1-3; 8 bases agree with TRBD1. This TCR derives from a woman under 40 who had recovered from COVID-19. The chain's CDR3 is CASSQGQGAGRTIYF. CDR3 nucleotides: TGTGCCAGCAGCCAAGGTCAGGGGGCGGGACGGACCATATATTTT. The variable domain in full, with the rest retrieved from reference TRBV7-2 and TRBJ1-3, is GAGVSQSPSNKVTEKGKDVELRCDPISGHTALYWYRQSLGQGLEFLIYFQGNSAPDKSGLPSDRFSAERTGGSVSTLTIQRTQQEDSAVYLCASSQGQGAGRTIYFGEGSWLTVV.